This T cell receptor (beta chain) originates from a study of blood T cell repertoires in COVID-19. How the authors handled the data: Estimation of nucleated cell counts was performed using reference gene primer amplification. Method: immunoSEQ multiplex PCR; TCRdb's copy keeps in-frame clones and lacks some. The V and J calls and clone size were taken over from that table, and D and trimming were inferred from the DNA. The sample gives roughly 30,000 clones, 90% to 95% of which show up once; approximately 0.84% is in the top ten. There are 16 residues in the CDR3. Germline trimming cut 4 bases from V and 8 bases from J; bases unmatched to any gene: 15. The germline V gene has CDR1 MDHEN and CDR2 SYDVKM.

The sequencing input was peripheral blood. The V gene is TRBV28, the J gene TRBJ1-2; 8 bases align to TRBD1. This sequence originates from a woman in her 70s with COVID-19, enrolled during active disease. CDR3 in amino acids: CASSSGSARTGKGYTF. In DNA, the CDR3 is TGTGCCAGCAGTTCCGGCTCAGCCCGGACAGGGAAAGGCTACACCTTC.